A single sample is the source of the 27 T cell receptor beta chains below, sequenced in a study of shared clonotypes between healthy human individuals. Clones were read by immunoSEQ multiplex PCR, and TCRdb kept only the in-frame ones, dropping some. The sample lists approximately 500,000 clones; 60% to 80% were seen once. The sample consisted of PBMCs. The receptors shown here come from a woman aged 40 to 50 in good health. Some clones in this sample may be carry-over from other donors' samples.

The V and J genes are TRBV5-5 and TRBJ2-2; D may correspond to TRBD1 or TRBD2 (5 bases each). V lost 4 bases and J lost 4, with 11 bases in between. CDR1 is SGHKS, CDR2 YYEKEE, per germline (reference sequence). The CDR3 has 14 amino acids. CDR3 amino acids: CASSPPGPTGELFF. The CDR3 DNA is TGTGCCAGCAGCCCGCCGGGGCCCACCGGGGAGCTGTTTTTT.

V and J are TRBV27 and TRBJ2-1; 8 positions match TRBD2. Trimming took 6 bases from V and 4 from J; bases not matched to a gene: 8. Germline V lookup: CDR1 MNHEY, CDR2 SMNVEV (reference sequence). The CDR3 covers 15 residues. CDR3: CASSSLAAEYNEQFF. Here the CDR3 DNA reads TGTGCCAGCAGCTCACTAGCGGCAGAATACAATGAGCAGTTCTTC.

This chain connects TRBV27 to TRBJ2-7; 7 bases agree with TRBD1. The CDR3 totals 16 residues. Germline-derived CDR1 and CDR2 are MNHEY and SMNVEV (reference sequence). Losses at the gene ends were 6 bases for V and 1 base for J; bases not matched to a gene: 12. CDR3 nucleotide sequence: TGTGCCAGCAGGCCGACAGGGTTCGCTGCGTCCTACGAGCAGTACTTC. It yields the protein CASRPTGFAASYEQYF.

The chain recombines TRBV6-5 with TRBJ1-4; 8 positions match TRBD1. CDR1 and CDR2 (germline): MNHEY, SVGAGI. V gave up 6 bases and J gave up 8 bases; unmatched junction bases: 8. The CDR3 sequence is 14 residues long. DNA for the CDR3: TGTGCCAGCAGCTGGACAGGGAGTAGGGAAAAACTGTTTTTT. It specifies CASSWTGSREKLFF.

The chain carries TRBV5-6 and TRBJ1-2; tentatively, D is TRBD1 (5 bases). There are 14 residues in the CDR3. Trimming removed 4 bases at V and 4 bases at J, with 14 bases between. CDR1 and CDR2 (germline): SGHDT, YYEEEE. CDR3 sequence: CASSIPGRGYGYTF. The CDR3, as DNA: TGTGCCAGCAGCATTCCGGGACGGGGCTATGGCTACACCTTC.

The chain carries TRBV5-1 and TRBJ1-1; D may be TRBD1 (6 bases). Per the germline V gene, CDR1 is SGHRS and CDR2 is YFSETQ. The CDR3 is made up of 15 amino acids. V was cut by 3 bases and J by 0 bases, with 12 bases left in between. CDR3 protein: CASSSGTNMNTEAFF. The CDR3 DNA sequence: TGCGCCAGCAGCTCTGGGACAAACATGAACACTGAAGCTTTCTTT.

A single count supports this clone. The rearrangement uses TRBV4-2 and TRBJ2-1; TRBD1 aligns across 7 bases. V dropped 0 bases and J dropped 0; count of bases not matched to a gene: 8. The CDR3 runs 18 residues. CDR1 LGHNA and CDR2 YNFKEQ come from the germline V gene. The CDR3 is CASSQDEGQSSSYNEQFF. CDR3 coding DNA: TGTGCCAGCAGCCAAGATGAGGGACAGTCGAGCTCCTACAATGAGCAGTTCTTC.

This clone was recorded a few times. V and J are TRBV18 and TRBJ2-7, with a possible D match to TRBD2 (5 bases). Germline-derived CDR1 and CDR2 are KGHSH and LQKENI. Trimming cost V 0 bases and J 7 bases, with 19 bases left between them. The CDR3 covers 16 residues. CDR3 region: CASSPPLKGQLGEQYF. The CDR3 coding sequence is TGTGCCAGCTCACCACCTCTAAAGGGTCAACTAGGAGAGCAGTACTTC.

V gene TRBV5-1 combines with J gene TRBJ1-1; TRBD1 matches 11 bases. This CDR3 spans 16 amino acids. CDR1 is SGHRS and CDR2 is YFSETQ in the germline V gene. V dropped 2 bases and J dropped 3; count of bases not matched to a gene: 6. The CDR3 sequence is CASSFGQGAGYTEAFF. In nucleotides, the CDR3 is TGCGCCAGCAGCTTCGGACAGGGGGCAGGGTACACTGAAGCTTTCTTT.

The rearrangement joins TRBV19 to TRBJ1-4; 7 bases are a match to TRBD1. Germline V gene sequence: CDR1 LNHDA, CDR2 SQIVND (reference sequence). The trim removed 4 bases at V and 0 bases at J, leaving 8 bases unmatched. The CDR3 contains 17 residues. CDR3 DNA: TGTGCCAGTAGTAGAACGGGACAGATCACAACTAATGAAAAACTGTTTTTT. It specifies CASSRTGQITTNEKLFF.

J is TRBJ1-1 and V is TRBV11-3; D is ambiguous. There are 13 residues in the CDR3. The germline CDR1 and CDR2 sequences are SGHNT and YENEEA. The V end was cut by 3 bases, the J end by 2 bases, with 7 bases between. The CDR3 region is CASSFGLNTEAFF. CDR3 nucleotide sequence: TGTGCCAGCAGCTTCGGACTCAACACTGAAGCTTTCTTT.

This clone was detected once. The rearrangement links TRBV7-6 to TRBJ2-3; 15 bases align to TRBD2. The germline V gene encodes CDR1 SGHVS and CDR2 FNYEAQ. The CDR3 sequence is 16 residues long. V dropped 5 bases and J dropped 5; count of bases not matched to a gene: 5. CDR3 in DNA: TGTGCCAGCAGCGTGGGACTAGCGGGAGGAGAAGATACGCAGTATTTT. It translates to CASSVGLAGGEDTQYF.

The rearrangement links TRBV6-1 to TRBJ2-1, with D possibly being TRBD1 (5 bases). The CDR3 covers 15 residues. Trimming shortened V by 7 bases and J by 4 bases, and 17 bases separated the two germline ends. From germline, CDR1 is MNHNS and CDR2 SASEGT. The CDR3 sequence is CASTRARVVYNEQFF. As DNA, the CDR3 is TGTGCCAGCACCCGAGCCAGGGTGGTTTACAATGAGCAGTTCTTC.

Worth noting for this clone: The junction differs from germline at one of its ends, possibly a read error. This chain joins TRBV4-1 and TRBJ2-7; TRBD2 agrees at 10 bases. The CDR3 is 17 residues long. The germline CDR1 and CDR2 sequences are MGHRA and YSYEKL. The DNA for the CDR3 is TGCGCCAGCAGCCTCCCCCCTAGCGGGAGCCGGCTCGAGGAGCAGCACTTC. It specifies CASSLPPSGSRLEEQHF.

The CDR3: CASSSYFPGSVLNTEAFF. CDR3 DNA sequence: TGTGCCAGCAGCTCGTACTTCCCCGGGTCTGTCCTCAACACTGAAGCTTTCTTT. The chain recombines TRBV5-5 with TRBJ1-1; D is unclear. Germline V gene data show CDR1 as SGHKS and CDR2 as YYEKEE (reference sequence). This CDR3 region has 18 residues. The V gene lost 3 bases and the J gene lost 2 bases, with 23 bases spanning the gap.

This chain uses TRBV19 with TRBJ2-7; perhaps TRBD1 as D (6 bases). CDR1 LNHDA and CDR2 SQIVND come from the germline V gene (reference sequence). The CDR3 is 16 amino acids. The germline V and J ends were trimmed by 7 bases and 3 bases, with 22 bases remaining between them. The CDR3 DNA follows: TGTGCCAGTACCCGCGGCACAGGGTATAGCTTCTACGAGCAGTACTTC. It encodes CASTRGTGYSFYEQYF.

The gene calls are TRBV5-1 and TRBJ2-7, with D perhaps matching TRBD1 (8 bases). V was cut by 4 bases and J by 3 bases, with 20 bases left in between. Germline V gene sequence: CDR1 SGHRS, CDR2 YFSETQ. The CDR3 is 16 amino acids. This chain's CDR3 is CASSREAGGSSYEQYF. The CDR3, as DNA: TGCGCCAGCAGCCGGGAGGCAGGGGGCAGCAGCTACGAGCAGTACTTC. Full variable domain (rest looked up from reference TRBV5-1 and TRBJ2-7): KAGVTQTPRYLIKTRGQQVTLSCSPISGHRSVSWYQQTPGQGLQFLFEYFSETQRNKGNFPGRFSGRQFSNSRSEMNVSTLELGDSALYLCASSREAGGSSYEQYFGPGTRLTVT.

The genes are TRBV13 and TRBJ2-4; D possibly corresponds to TRBD2 (7 bases). The germline V gene encodes CDR1 PRHDT and CDR2 FYEKMQ (reference sequence). V gave up 3 bases and J gave up 7 bases, with 19 bases separating them. The CDR3 loop spans 16 amino acids. The CDR3 reads CASSFRLGGELNIQYF. CDR3 bases: TGTGCCAGCAGCTTCCGCCTAGGGGGGGAGTTGAACATTCAGTACTTC.

The genes are TRBV6-5 and TRBJ2-1, with a possible D match to TRBD1 (8 bases). The V gene lost 4 bases and the J gene lost 12 bases, with 22 bases spanning the gap. This CDR3 comprises 15 residues. Germline V gene data show CDR1 as MNHEY and CDR2 as SVGAGI. Here the CDR3 reads CASSSTGGAGVPQFF. The DNA for the CDR3 is TGTGCCAGCAGTTCCACAGGGGGGGCAGGCGTGCCGCAGTTCTTC.

The chain is built from TRBV6-8 and TRBJ2-1; D is possibly TRBD1 or TRBD2 (6 bases each). CDR1 MNHGY and CDR2 SAAAGT come from the germline V gene. The CDR3 extends over 15 amino acids. The CDR3 DNA reads as TGTCGCCCTTGGGGGGCACTTAGCTCCTACAATGAGCAGTTCTTC. It encodes CRPWGALSSYNEQFF.

This clone was seen a handful of times. The CDR3 DNA sequence: TGTGCCAGCAGCTTGGCGTTAGCGGGAGGGACCGGGGAGCTGTTTTTT. Amino acids: CASSLALAGGTGELFF. The V and J genes are TRBV5-4 and TRBJ2-2; the match to TRBD2 covers 11 bases. This CDR3 is 16 amino acids long. V gave up 0 bases and J gave up 5 bases; unmatched junction bases: 3. Germline V gene sequence: CDR1 SGHNT, CDR2 YYREEE (reference sequence).

This clone showed up just a few times. The chain recombines TRBV4-2 with TRBJ2-3; 8 positions match TRBD2. J lost 4 bases, V lost 1 base, and 4 bases had no gene match. This CDR3 spans 15 amino acids. Germline V CDR1 and CDR2: LGHNA, YNFKEQ. CDR3 region: CASSQAGGPADTQYF. CDR3 coding DNA: TGTGCCAGCAGCCAAGCGGGAGGGCCGGCAGATACGCAGTATTTT.

Details on this clone: In the same sample, other DNA sequences code for this CDR3. The chain is built from TRBV5-4 and TRBJ1-1; D is unclear. The CDR3 has 14 residues. CDR1 SGHNT and CDR2 YYREEE come from the germline V gene (reference sequence). V lost 1 base to trimming and J lost 0 bases, with 7 bases between them. The CDR3 DNA reads as TGTGCCAGCAGCTTGCTAGGGATGAACACTGAAGCTTTCTTT. Its protein product is CASSLLGMNTEAFF.

The CDR3 DNA is TGTGCCAGCAGCCTCCAGGGGGGCAGCACAGATACGCAGTATTTT. Translated, it gives CASSLQGGSTDTQYF. The chain employs TRBV7-3 and TRBJ2-3, with D perhaps matching TRBD1 (7 bases). The CDR3 totals 15 residues. The V end was cut by 5 bases, the J end by 0 bases, with 12 bases between. The germline V gene encodes CDR1 SGHTA and CDR2 FQGTGA.

This chain links TRBV7-5 with TRBJ2-3; TRBD2 is the table's D call and was not checked against the DNA. TRBV7-5 is given as a pseudogene. The CDR3 runs to 20 residues. CDR3 coding DNA: TGTGTCAGAAGCTTAGGATCACTGACTAGCGGGAGTTGTAGCACAGATACGCAGTATTTT. Translation: CVRSLGSLTSGSCSTDTQYF.

The V and J genes are TRBV9 and TRBJ2-5; D possibly matches TRBD1 or TRBD2 (5 bases each). The germline V and J ends were trimmed by 3 bases and 5 bases, with 17 bases remaining between them. Germline-derived CDR1 and CDR2 are SGDLS and YYNGEE. The CDR3 extends over 15 amino acids. CDR3 sequence (DNA): TGTGCCAGCAGCGCCGGGACCCCCGGATCGGAGACCCAGTACTTC. Protein product: CASSAGTPGSETQYF.

This chain joins TRBV21-1 and TRBJ2-5; whether TRBD2, the table's D call, matches the DNA was not checked. TRBV21-1 is classified as a pseudogene. This CDR3 is 14 amino acids long. The CDR3 coding sequence is TGTGCCAGCAGGGGAGGCAGAGACCAAGAGACCCAGTACTTC. This gives the protein CASRGGRDQETQYF.